One and the same sample provided the 12 T cell receptor beta chains below, sequenced in a study of blood T cells in healthy people across ages. A sample-barcoded 5' primer and a J-beta primer mix were used in a second PCR of roughly 6 to 11 cycles. MiXCR, applied by TCRdb to the 5' RACE reads, yields one record per CDR3 protein. In the table there are some 1.5 million distinct CDR3 sequences, 28% of which are singletons. Sequencing was done on a sample of blood. These receptors originate from a woman in her twenties or thirties in good health.

This clonotype was seen repeatedly, ten times or more. The genes are TRBV10-3 and TRBJ2-3, with D maybe TRBD2 (5 bases). V lost 3 bases and J 0 bases, leaving 10 bases between the germline ends. The CDR3 has 15 residues. Germline CDR1 reads ENHRY; CDR2 reads SYGVKD. The CDR3: CAISDGLGSTDTQYF. The CDR3 nucleotides are TGTGCCATCAGTGACGGACTTGGTAGCACAGATACGCAGTATTTT.

This chain links TRBV27 with TRBJ2-5, with a weak D call TRBD2 (6 bases). Trimming stripped 5 bases from V and 11 bases from J, with 18 bases between. The CDR3 covers 13 residues. Germline values: CDR1 MNHEY, CDR2 SMNVEV (reference sequence). The CDR3: CASSPRAGLQQYF. The CDR3 nucleotides are TGTGCCAGCAGTCCCCGGGCGGGACTCCAGCAGTACTTC.

For this clonotype: Sequence at one end of the junction differs from germline and may be a read error. The rearrangement uses TRBV29-1 and TRBJ2-7; D might be TRBD1 or TRBD2, each matching 5 bases. This CDR3 contains 15 residues. Germline V gene lookup returns CDR1 SQVTM and CDR2 ANQGSEA. For the CDR3, the DNA is TGCAGCGCTGAAGATCGGGGACGGGGCGCTATCGAGCAGTACTTC. Its translation: CSAEDRGRGAIEQYF.

This clonotype showed up just a few times. CDR3 in DNA: TGCAGTGTTCAAGAAGGCGGTTATAGCAATCAGCCCCAGCATTTT. Amino acid sequence: CSVQEGGYSNQPQHF. The V and J genes are TRBV20-1 and TRBJ1-5, with D hard to call. Germline CDR1 reads DFQATT; CDR2 reads SNEGSKA (reference sequence). The CDR3 spans 15 residues. The ends were cut back, 7 bases at V and 0 bases at J, with 16 bases in the middle.

The chain couples TRBV9 to TRBJ2-1; D gene ambiguous. The CDR3 covers 18 residues. Looked up from germline, CDR1 is SGDLS and CDR2 is YYNGEE. V was shortened by 0 bases and J by 2 bases, with 18 bases between the two germline ends. The CDR3: CASSVDQTPGRPYNEQFF. DNA of the CDR3: TGTGCCAGCAGCGTAGACCAAACCCCGGGTAGGCCCTACAATGAGCAGTTCTTC.

This clonotype was seen a few times. The chain links TRBV25-1 to TRBJ2-1; possibly TRBD1 or TRBD2 for D (5 bases each). From germline, CDR1 is MGHDK and CDR2 SYGVNS. The CDR3 length is 15 residues. The germline V and J ends were trimmed by 2 bases and 0 bases, with 8 bases remaining between them. The CDR3 loop is CASSEPGTSYNEQFF. CDR3 nucleotide sequence: TGTGCCAGCAGTGAACCGGGGACCTCCTACAATGAGCAGTTCTTC.

The rearrangement joins TRBV4-3 to TRBJ2-7, with D perhaps TRBD2 (6 bases). This CDR3 is 16 amino acids long. Germline assignment: CDR1 LGHNA and CDR2 YSLEER. The V end was cut by 0 bases, the J end by 2 bases, with 14 bases between. DNA for the CDR3: TGCGCCAGCAGCCAAGATTGGAGGGAGGCCCCCTACGAGCAGTACTTC. Translation gives CASSQDWREAPYEQYF.

The table lists this clonotype with a few counts. The rearrangement uses TRBV5-4 and TRBJ2-1; 8 bases map to TRBD2. V was clipped by 6 bases and J by 0 bases; unmatched bases: 8. The length of the CDR3 is 16 residues. Germline assignment: CDR1 SGHNT and CDR2 YYREEE (reference sequence). The chain's CDR3 is CASIPAGGSSYNEQFF. In DNA form, the CDR3 reads TGTGCCAGCATCCCGGCGGGGGGAAGCTCCTACAATGAGCAGTTCTTC.

The rearrangement links TRBV5-1 to TRBJ2-7; 12 bases are shared with TRBD2. The DNA matches TRBJ2-5 better at its end, which makes the J call doubtful. CDR3 length equals 17 residues. The germline gives CDR1 SGHRS, CDR2 YFSETQ. CDR3 residues: CASSFSSWTSGKETQYF. CDR3 coding DNA: TGCGCCAGCAGCTTTTCTTCCTGGACTAGCGGGAAAGAGACCCAGTACTTC.

In this sample, this clonotype turned up a few times. The chain's CDR3 is CSPGPPYF. CDR3 bases: TGCAGCCCTGGCCCTCCGTACTTC. The V call is TRBV29-1, the J call TRBJ2-5; D unclear. CDR1 SQVTM and CDR2 ANQGSEA come from the germline V gene. V was trimmed by 8 bases and J by 13 bases, leaving 11 bases between them. CDR3 size: 8 residues.

As for this clonotype: This clone may be a read error of a much larger clone one base away. The chain links TRBV20-1 to TRBJ2-1; 9 nucleotides agree with TRBD2. The germline CDR1 and CDR2 sequences are DFQATT and SNEGSKA (reference sequence). Unmatched junction bases numbered 13, after V lost 3 bases and J lost 10 bases. This CDR3 region has 15 residues. The CDR3 region has the DNA TGCAGTGCTAGGATGATAGCGGGAGTCTCCTACGAGCAGTTCTTC. Amino acids: CSARMIAGVSYEQFF.

The chain couples TRBV27 to TRBJ2-1; 9 nucleotides line up with TRBD1. From germline, CDR1 is MNHEY and CDR2 SMNVEV (reference sequence). V dropped 3 bases and J dropped 10; count of bases not matched to a gene: 10. The CDR3 consists of 15 residues. DNA of the CDR3: TGTGCCAGCAGTTTCCCGGGACAGGGTTATCGGGAGCAGTTCTTC. Protein: CASSFPGQGYREQFF.